These T cell receptor beta chains were read from a single sample in a study of control samples from healthy donors and cancer patients. TCRdb keeps only in-frame clones here, not all; method: immunoSEQ multiplex PCR. The sample lists about 150,000 clones, 93% occurring once. Input material: blood. The receptors were gathered from a man aged 18 to 30 in good health. Both conserved end residues are part of each CDR3. Each record gives: V gene, J gene, D gene, clone size, CDR3 DNA, CDR3 protein. A D gene is named only where the DNA matches it firmly. A row's size may be missing; if present it is once, few, many or a size class.

TRBV5-1	TRBJ2-2	.	.	TGCGCCAGCAGGAGGGGGATGAACACCGGGGAGCTGTTTTTT	CASRRGMNTGELFF
TRBV6-5	TRBJ1-5	.	.	TGTGCCAGCTTAGAGGGGCGAGGCAATCAGCCCCAGCATTTT	CASLEGRGNQPQHF
TRBV28	TRBJ1-2	.	.	TGTGCCAGCAGTTTGAGACCGAGTGGGGGCTACACCTTC	CASSLRPSGGYTF
TRBV2	TRBJ1-1	TRBD1	.	TGTGCCAGCAGTGTCATCAGGGGGAGTGAAGCTTTCTTT	CASSVIRGSEAFF
TRBV24-1	TRBJ1-5	.	.	TGTGCCACCAGCCCCCGGACAGTCAATCAGCCCCAGCATTTT	CATSPRTVNQPQHF
TRBV25-1	TRBJ1-4	.	.	TGTGCCAGCAGTGCGCCCGGGTTTCAGGAAAAACTGTTTTTT	CASSAPGFQEKLFF
TRBV13	TRBJ2-7	.	once	TGTGCCAGCAGCTACAACCGCAGGGGAGGCGAGCAGTACTTC	CASSYNRRGGEQYF
TRBV19	TRBJ1-3	TRBD1	.	TGTGCCAGTAGTATAGACCTACCAGGAGGACAGGGATTTTTTGCCAGACGGGGAAACACCATATATTTT	CASSIDLPGGQGFFARRGNTIYF
TRBV7-6	TRBJ2-1	TRBD2	.	TGTGCCAGCAGCTTAGCGCGGTTAGCGGGAGTTAATGAGCAGTTCTTC	CASSLARLAGVNEQFF
TRBV16	TRBJ1-2	.	.	TGTGCCAGCAGCCAATCGGGCAGCTATGGCTACACCTTC	CASSQSGSYGYTF
TRBV7-6	TRBJ2-7	TRBD1	.	TGTGCCAGCAGCTACGGGACAGGGGAGTCCTACGAGCAGTACTTC	CASSYGTGESYEQYF
TRBV7-8	TRBJ2-7	.	.	TGTGCCAGCAGCTTAACCCAGGCCGTTTTCGGGGAGCAGTACTTC	CASSLTQAVFGEQYF
TRBV2	TRBJ2-1	TRBD2	once	TGTGCCAGCAGTACTAGCGGGAGAATCTACAATGAGCAGTTCTTC	CASSTSGRIYNEQFF
TRBV19	TRBJ1-5	.	.	TGTGCCAGTCGCTTCAGTAGCAATCAGCCCCAGCATTTT	CASRFSSNQPQHF
TRBV5-5	TRBJ1-2	.	.	TGTGCCAGCACCTTCCGGGCAGGGTCCTATGGCTACACCTTC	CASTFRAGSYGYTF
TRBV5-1	TRBJ2-1	.	once	TGCGCCAGCAGTTCGACCCCGGAGGGCACCTACAATGAGCAGTTCTTC	CASSSTPEGTYNEQFF
TRBV5-6	TRBJ1-5	.	.	TGTGCCAGCAGCCCACGGACAGTGAGCAATCAGCCCCAGCATTTT	CASSPRTVSNQPQHF
TRBV30	TRBJ1-2	.	.	TGTGCCTGGAGTGTCCGCCCTGGAGGGGCTTATGGCTACACCTTC	CAWSVRPGGAYGYTF
TRBV7-2	TRBJ1-2	TRBD1	.	TGTGCCAGCAGCTTCGGGACAGACATCTATGGCTACACCTTC	CASSFGTDIYGYTF
TRBV15	TRBJ2-1	.	.	TGTGCCACCAGCAGAGTTGGGGGCCGAGGGAATGAGCAGTTCTTC	CATSRVGGRGNEQFF
TRBV7-9	TRBJ1-1	.	.	TGTGCCAGCAGCTCTTCAAGAGGGGCCACTGAAGCTTTCTTT	CASSSSRGATEAFF
TRBV29-1	TRBJ1-2	.	.	TGCAGCGTTGAAGGGCTCCCAGGGCGAGGCTACACCTTC	CSVEGLPGRGYTF
TRBV24-1	TRBJ2-7	TRBD1	once	TGTGCCACCAGTGATTTGCCAGGGACAGAATCCTACGAGCAGTACTTC	CATSDLPGTESYEQYF
TRBV3-1/TRBV3-2	TRBJ2-1	.	.	TGTGCCAGCAGCAAACGACAGGACTACAATGAGCAGTTCTTC	CASSKRQDYNEQFF
TRBV5-6	TRBJ2-3	.	.	TGTGCCAGCAGCTCCGTCCTAGCTGCGACTAGCACAGATACGCAGTATTTT	CASSSVLAATSTDTQYF
TRBV28	TRBJ1-1	.	.	TGTGCCAGCAGTCCCTCGAACACTGAAGCTTTCTTT	CASSPSNTEAFF
TRBV7-2	TRBJ1-2	.	.	TGTGCCAGCAGCTTTACATCTCCGTATGGCTACACCTTC	CASSFTSPYGYTF
TRBV28	TRBJ2-1	.	.	TGTGCCAGCAGCTCCAGACTTGCGGGCCTCAACAATGAGCAGTTCTTC	CASSSRLAGLNNEQFF
TRBV30	TRBJ2-1	.	.	TGTGCCTGGAGTGTCATACTAGATGAGCAGTTCTTC	CAWSVILDEQFF
TRBV5-8	TRBJ1-5	.	medium-sized	TGTGCCAGCAGCCACAGGGAAGGGAGGCCCCAGCATTTT	CASSHREGRPQHF
TRBV9	TRBJ2-1	TRBD2	.	TGTGCCAGCAGTGCCGACCGTCTGGCGGGAGGGCCTCTCAATGAGCAGTTCTTC	CASSADRLAGGPLNEQFF
TRBV12-5	TRBJ1-1	.	.	TGTGCTAGTGCCGGCCCCGGGAATGAAGCTTTCTTT	CASAGPGNEAFF
TRBV30	TRBJ2-3	.	.	TGTGCCTGGGGAGGGTACACAGATACGCAGTATTTT	CAWGGYTDTQYF
TRBV6-6	TRBJ2-3	.	.	TGTGCCAGCAGTTACCCGCCGTATACGCAGTATTTT	CASSYPPYTQYF
TRBV9	TRBJ1-6	TRBD1	.	TGTGCCAGCAGCACAGGGGTTGATAATTCACCCCTCCACTTT	CASSTGVDNSPLHF
TRBV5-8	TRBJ2-1	TRBD2	.	TGTGCCAGCAGCTTGGCCGTTCTAGCGGGAGGTAAGGGGTACAATGAGCAGTTCTTC	CASSLAVLAGGKGYNEQFF
TRBV5-1	TRBJ2-1	.	.	TGCGCCAGCAGCTCCCTGGACGTCATAGAGGGTGAGCAGTTCTTC	CASSSLDVIEGEQFF
TRBV19	TRBJ1-1	.	.	TGTGCCAGTAGTAGGACAAGATTGAACACTGAAGCTTTCTTT	CASSRTRLNTEAFF
TRBV7-2	TRBJ2-1	.	.	TGTGCCAGCAGCTTAGTTGGTGTCCTCACCAATGAGCAGTTCTTC	CASSLVGVLTNEQFF
TRBV5-6	TRBJ1-1	TRBD1	.	TGTGCCAGCAGCTCCTTCAACAGGGGGAACACTGAAGCTTTCTTT	CASSSFNRGNTEAFF
TRBV5-1	TRBJ1-1	.	.	TGCGCCAGCGGGGTAGGCCCTGGCACTGAAGCTTTCTTT	CASGVGPGTEAFF
TRBV5-4	TRBJ2-3	.	.	TGTGCCAGCAGCCTTGTTATGTCAGATACGCAGTATTTT	CASSLVMSDTQYF
TRBV5-6	TRBJ1-1	.	.	TGTGCCAGCATCCGGGACGGTGGGGTCACTGAAGCTTTCTTT	CASIRDGGVTEAFF
TRBV10-3	TRBJ1-6	.	.	TGTGCCATCAGTGACAGGCAGGGATATTCACCCCTCCACTTT	CAISDRQGYSPLHF
TRBV7-2	TRBJ2-7	.	.	TGTGCCAGCAGCCCCTTTAGTCGGGGAACCTACGAGCAGTACTTC	CASSPFSRGTYEQYF
TRBV28	TRBJ1-3	.	.	TGTGCCAGCAGTTCCAGACAGACTTACTCTGGAAACACCATATATTTT	CASSSRQTYSGNTIYF
TRBV3-1/TRBV3-2	TRBJ1-4	.	once	TGTGCCAGCAGCCAGACAGAAAACGCTGAAAAACTGTTTTTT	CASSQTENAEKLFF
TRBV5-1	TRBJ2-7	TRBD1	.	TGCGCCAGCAGCCGACAGGGGACGAACGAGCAGTACTTC	CASSRQGTNEQYF
TRBV11-2	TRBJ1-2	.	.	TGTGCCAGCAGCTTAGGGGGGCGGGGCAGGAACTATGGCTACACCTTC	CASSLGGRGRNYGYTF
TRBV5-6	TRBJ1-2	TRBD1	.	TGTGCCAGCAGCTCCGGGGGACAGGGGAACGGCTACACCTTC	CASSSGGQGNGYTF
TRBV29-1	TRBJ1-2	.	.	TGCAGCGTTGCCTACTGGGAGGGCTACACCTTC	CSVAYWEGYTF
TRBV27	TRBJ1-1	.	.	TGTGCCAGCAGTTTATCCTTGAGGGGAGAAGCTTTCTTT	CASSLSLRGEAFF
TRBV4-1	TRBJ2-3	TRBD1	.	TGCGCCAGCAGCCAAGATCAGACAGGGGACACAGATACGCAGTATTTT	CASSQDQTGDTDTQYF
TRBV9	TRBJ2-7	TRBD2	.	TGTGCCAGCAGCCCTCCGGGACTAGCGGGGGCCTACGAGCAGTACTTC	CASSPPGLAGAYEQYF
TRBV6-5	TRBJ1-3	TRBD1	.	TGTGCCAGCAGCTACAGGGGACTGGGAAACACCATATATTTT	CASSYRGLGNTIYF